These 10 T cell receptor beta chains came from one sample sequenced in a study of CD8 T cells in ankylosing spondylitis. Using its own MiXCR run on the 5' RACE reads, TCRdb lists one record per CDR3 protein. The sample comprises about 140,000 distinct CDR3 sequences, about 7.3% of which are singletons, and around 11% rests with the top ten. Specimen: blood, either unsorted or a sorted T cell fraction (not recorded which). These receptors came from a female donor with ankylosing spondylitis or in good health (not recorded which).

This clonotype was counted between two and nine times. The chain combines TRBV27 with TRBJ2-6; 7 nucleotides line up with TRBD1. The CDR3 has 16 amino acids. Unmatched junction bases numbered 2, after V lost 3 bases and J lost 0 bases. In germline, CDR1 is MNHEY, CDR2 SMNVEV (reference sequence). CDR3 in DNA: TGTGCCAGCAGTTTCACAGGGGTCTCTGGGGCCAACGTCCTGACTTTC. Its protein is CASSFTGVSGANVLTF.

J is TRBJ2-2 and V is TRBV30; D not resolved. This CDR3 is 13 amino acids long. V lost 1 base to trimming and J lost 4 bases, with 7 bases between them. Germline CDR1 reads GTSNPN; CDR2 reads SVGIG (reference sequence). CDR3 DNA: TGTGCCTGGAGTGAGGACCTCACCGGGGAGCTGTTTTTT. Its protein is CAWSEDLTGELFF.

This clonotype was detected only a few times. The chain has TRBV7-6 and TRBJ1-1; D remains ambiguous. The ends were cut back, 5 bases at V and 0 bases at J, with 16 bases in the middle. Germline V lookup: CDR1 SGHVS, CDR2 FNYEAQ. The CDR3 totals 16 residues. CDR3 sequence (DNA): TGTGCCAGCAGCCCCCTGCCCCCCCGAATGAACACTGAAGCTTTCTTT. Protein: CASSPLPPRMNTEAFF.

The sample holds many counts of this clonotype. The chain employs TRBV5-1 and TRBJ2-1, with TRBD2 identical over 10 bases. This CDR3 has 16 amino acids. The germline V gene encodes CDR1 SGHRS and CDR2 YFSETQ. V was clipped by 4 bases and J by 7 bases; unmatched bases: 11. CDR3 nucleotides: TGCGCCAGCAGCCCTACAACAAGCGGGGGGGATAATGAGCAGTTCTTC. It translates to CASSPTTSGGDNEQFF.

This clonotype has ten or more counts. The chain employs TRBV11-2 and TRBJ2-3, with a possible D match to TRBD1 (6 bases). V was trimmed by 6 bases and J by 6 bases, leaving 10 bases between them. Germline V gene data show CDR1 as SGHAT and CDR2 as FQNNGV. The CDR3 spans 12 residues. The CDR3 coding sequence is TGTGCCAGCAGGCCAACAGGGGATACGCAGTATTTT. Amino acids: CASRPTGDTQYF.

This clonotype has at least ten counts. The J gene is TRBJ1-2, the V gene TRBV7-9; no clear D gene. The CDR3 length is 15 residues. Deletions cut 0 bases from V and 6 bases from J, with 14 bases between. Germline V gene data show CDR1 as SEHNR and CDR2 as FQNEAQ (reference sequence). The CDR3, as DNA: TGTGCCAGCAGCTTAGCGGCCCGGCAGGTTGATGGCTACACCTTC. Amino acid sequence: CASSLAARQVDGYTF.

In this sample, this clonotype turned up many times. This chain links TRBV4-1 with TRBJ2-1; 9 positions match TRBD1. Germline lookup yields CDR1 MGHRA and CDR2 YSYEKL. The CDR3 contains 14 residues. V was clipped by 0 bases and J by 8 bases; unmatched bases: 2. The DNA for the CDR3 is TGCGCCAGCAGCCAAGAAACAGGGGGCTATGAGCAGTTCTTC. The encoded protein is CASSQETGGYEQFF.

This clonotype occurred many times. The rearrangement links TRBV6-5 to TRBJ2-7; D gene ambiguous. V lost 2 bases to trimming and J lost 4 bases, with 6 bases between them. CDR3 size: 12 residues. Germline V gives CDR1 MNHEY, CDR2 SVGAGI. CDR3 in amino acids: CASSYDRYEQYF. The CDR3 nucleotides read TGTGCCAGCAGTTACGATCGGTACGAGCAGTACTTC.

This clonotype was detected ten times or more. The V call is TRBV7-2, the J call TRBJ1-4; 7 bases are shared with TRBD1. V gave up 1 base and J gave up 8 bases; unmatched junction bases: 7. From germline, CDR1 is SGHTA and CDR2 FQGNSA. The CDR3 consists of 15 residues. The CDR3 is CASSLGLVQGEKLFF. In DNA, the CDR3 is TGTGCCAGCAGCTTAGGCCTGGTACAGGGGGAAAAACTGTTTTTT. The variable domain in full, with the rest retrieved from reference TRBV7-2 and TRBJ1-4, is GAGVSQSPSNKVTEKGKDVELRCDPISGHTALYWYRQSLGQGLEFLIYFQGNSAPDKSGLPSDRFSAERTGGSVSTLTIQRTQQEDSAVYLCASSLGLVQGEKLFFGSGTQLSVL.

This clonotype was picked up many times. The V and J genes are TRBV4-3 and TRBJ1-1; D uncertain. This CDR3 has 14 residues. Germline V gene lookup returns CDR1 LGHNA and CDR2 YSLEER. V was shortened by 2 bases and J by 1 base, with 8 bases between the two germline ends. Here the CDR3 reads CASSQIRGNTEAFF. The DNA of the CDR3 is TGCGCCAGCAGCCAAATTCGGGGGAACACTGAAGCTTTCTTT.